Listed below are T cell receptor beta chains from one sample, sequenced in a study of shared clonotypes between healthy human individuals. Some clones are missing from TCRdb's copy, which holds only in-frame ones; the method was immunoSEQ multiplex PCR. Among around 2.1 million clones listed, approximately 95% were seen once. Specimen: naive CD4+ T cells sorted from blood. These receptors were collected from a man in his late teens or twenties in good health. The CDR3 runs from the conserved cysteine through the conserved F or W. A D gene is named only where the DNA matches it firmly. Size is omitted from some rows. Given values are once, few, many or a class for expanded clones.

size	D	V	J	DNA	CDR3
NA	NA	TRBV30	TRBJ1-2	TGTGCCTGGAATGGGCCAGCTAAGAAGAATAACTATGGCTACACCTTC	CAWNGPAKKNNYGYTF
NA	NA	TRBV7-9	TRBJ1-4	TGTGCCAGCAGCCCTGTGAGTTGGGGATCGGCAACTAATGAAAAACTGTTTTTT	CASSPVSWGSATNEKLFF
NA	NA	TRBV11-2	TRBJ1-1	TGTGCCAGCAGCTTCAGGGATAAGGTTGAAGCTTTCTTT	CASSFRDKVEAFF
NA	TRBD1	TRBV5-6	TRBJ1-4	TGTGCCAGCAGCCTGCGGACAGGGATGCCTCGGGTTAATGAAAAACTGTTTTTT	CASSLRTGMPRVNEKLFF
NA	TRBD2	TRBV7-2	TRBJ2-7	TGTGCCACAGGACTAGCGAAGAGCTCCTACGAGCAGTACTTC	CATGLAKSSYEQYF
NA	NA	TRBV5-1	TRBJ1-3	TGCGCCAGCAGCTTGGCCCTCGAGGGCTCTGGAAACACCATATATTTT	CASSLALEGSGNTIYF
NA	NA	TRBV29-1	TRBJ1-3	TGCAGCGTCGCCCAGGGGTCCTCTGGAAACACCATATATTTT	CSVAQGSSGNTIYF
NA	TRBD2	TRBV7-9	TRBJ2-1	TGTGCCAGCAGCTTAGCCGAGCTAGCGGGAGCAAATGAGCAGTTCTTC	CASSLAELAGANEQFF
NA	NA	TRBV6-1	TRBJ2-7	TGTGCCAGCAGTGCCCTAGGTGGGCAGTACTTC	CASSALGGQYF
few	NA	TRBV5-1	TRBJ1-1	TGCGCCAGCAGCATATCCTCCGTGAACACTGAAGCTTTCTTT	CASSISSVNTEAFF
NA	NA	TRBV5-1	TRBJ1-4	TGCGCCAGCAGCTTGGCAGGCGAAAAACTGTTTTTT	CASSLAGEKLFF
NA	NA	TRBV6-5	TRBJ1-2	TGTGCCAGCAGTAGCCTCGGGGGCGGGGGCTGGGGCTACACCTTC	CASSSLGGGGWGYTF
NA	TRBD1	TRBV5-6	TRBJ2-2	TGTGCCAGCAGCGTAGACAGGGGGCTCCCATCCGGGGAGCTGTTTTTT	CASSVDRGLPSGELFF
NA	NA	TRBV7-2	TRBJ2-7	TGTGCCAGCAGCTTAGCACTAGGTTACGAGCAGTACTTC	CASSLALGYEQYF
NA	TRBD1	TRBV11-2	TRBJ1-5	TGTGCCAGCAGCCTACAGGGGGCCAATCAGCCCCAGCATTTT	CASSLQGANQPQHF
NA	NA	TRBV9	TRBJ2-7	TGTGCCAGCAGCGCGGCAGGATCCTACGAGCAGTACTTC	CASSAAGSYEQYF
NA	NA	TRBV7-8	TRBJ1-1	TGTGCCAGCAGCCCTGGGACGGGGCACGCTGAAGCTTTCTTT	CASSPGTGHAEAFF
NA	NA	TRBV2	TRBJ2-7	TGTGCCAGCAGTGGGATAGCGGACCCACAGTACTTC	CASSGIADPQYF
NA	TRBD1	TRBV4-2	TRBJ2-7	TGTGCCAGCAGCCATCTAGGCGACAGGGCCTACGAGCAGTACTTC	CASSHLGDRAYEQYF
NA	TRBD1	TRBV18	TRBJ2-1	TGTGCCAGCTCCCAACGGACAGGGTACAATGAGCAGTTCTTC	CASSQRTGYNEQFF
NA	NA	TRBV28	TRBJ1-2	TGTGCCAGCCGGGGGTCCGTGGATGGCTACACCTTC	CASRGSVDGYTF
NA	NA	TRBV30	TRBJ1-2	TGTGCCTGGAGTGGTTTAAGGGGCGCTATCTATGGCTACACCTTC	CAWSGLRGAIYGYTF
NA	TRBD2	TRBV18	TRBJ2-7	TGTGCCAGCTCCTGGGCGGGAGGGCCGTACGAGCAGTACTTC	CASSWAGGPYEQYF